Each of the 21 T cell receptor beta chains below was sequenced from the same sample in a study of T cells after yellow fever vaccination (dated by TCRdb to the late 2010s). The treatment or condition label on this specimen signifies: live attenuated yellow fever vaccine strain. Libraries were made using 5' RACE. The sequencer was an Illumina NovaSeq 6000. TCRdb reprocessed the public reads (quality trimming at Q25 with fastp, clone calling with MiXCR) and kept in-frame beta chains. Here each entry gathers all rows of one CDR3 protein and keeps the most common genes and DNA. In all, the sample holds hundreds of thousands of distinct CDR3 sequences, and 12% of those were seen once. 2.5% to 4% of the sample lies in the top ten. The material was CD4+ T cells sorted from PBMCs, obtained 15 days after the yellow fever booster vaccination. Receptors originate from a man in his late teens or twenties who received the YFV17D yellow fever vaccine.

This clonotype was picked up many times. The chain couples TRBV9 to TRBJ2-1; 7 nucleotides agree with TRBD2. The CDR3 totals 15 residues. From germline, CDR1 is SGDLS and CDR2 YYNGEE. V gave up 0 bases and J gave up 4 bases; unmatched junction bases: 4. The CDR3 DNA follows: TGTGCCAGCAGCGTAGATCTAGCGGCTTACAATGAGCAGTTCTTC. Protein: CASSVDLAAYNEQFF.

The chain has TRBV12-3 or TRBV12-4 and TRBJ2-1, with TRBD2 matching over 8 bases. There are 13 residues in the CDR3. The ends lost 6 bases at V and 10 bases at J; junction bases unmatched: 8. CDR3 in amino acids: CASRSGRVGEQFF. The DNA for the CDR3 is TGTGCCAGCAGGTCCGGGAGGGTTGGCGAGCAGTTCTTC.

The sample holds a few counts of this clonotype. The chain uses TRBV5-4 and TRBJ2-2; possible D gene TRBD2, 5 bases. This CDR3 comprises 14 residues. The V gene's germline CDR1 is SGHNT and CDR2 YYREEE (reference sequence). V shed 2 bases and J shed 6 bases, with 11 bases lying between them. Here the CDR3 reads CASSFPSSAGELFF. The CDR3 DNA reads TGTGCCAGCAGCTTTCCTAGCAGTGCCGGGGAGCTGTTTTTT. Using reference TRBV5-4 and TRBJ2-2 for the parts outside the CDR3, the full variable domain is ETGVTQSPTHLIKTRGQQVTLRCSSQSGHNTVSWYQQALGQGPQFIFQYYREEENGRGNFPPRFSGLQFPNYSSELNVNALELDDSALYLCASSFPSSAGELFFGEGSRLTVL.

The CDR3 loop reads CASSYSTGVSYNEQFF. The CDR3 bases are TGTGCCAGCAGTTACTCGACGGGAGTCTCCTACAATGAGCAGTTCTTC. This rearrangement joins TRBV6-5 to TRBJ2-1, with D maybe TRBD2 (6 bases). The germline V and J ends were trimmed by 0 bases and 0 bases, with 9 bases remaining between them. Looked up from germline, CDR1 is MNHEY and CDR2 is SVGAGI. This CDR3 is built from 16 residues.

The rearrangement joins TRBV6-5 to TRBJ2-5, with a tentative D call TRBD2 (5 bases). The CDR3 spans 11 residues. Trimming removed 5 bases at V and 9 bases at J, with 10 bases between. Germline lookup yields CDR1 MNHEY and CDR2 SVGAGI. CDR3 residues: CASSPMRAQYF. CDR3 nucleotides: TGTGCCAGCAGTCCCATGCGGGCCCAGTACTTC.

The V and J genes are TRBV12-3 or TRBV12-4 and TRBJ2-5, with D uncertain. V dropped 6 bases and J dropped 4 bases, with 6 bases sitting between them. This CDR3 has 11 amino acids. The CDR3 loop reads CASSTLETQYF. The CDR3, as DNA: TGTGCCAGCAGCACCTTAGAGACCCAGTACTTC.

This clonotype was picked up many times. This rearrangement joins TRBV6-2 or TRBV6-3 to TRBJ2-1; the D is unclear. Trimming took 0 bases from V and 10 from J, leaving 16 bases between them. CDR1 is MNHEY and CDR2 is SVGEGT in the germline V gene. The CDR3 totals 15 residues. The CDR3 region has the DNA TGTGCCAGCAGTTACTCCCCACGTAATCCACTAGAGCAGTTCTTC. Translating gives CASSYSPRNPLEQFF.

This clonotype was found a few times. The CDR3 is CSVSIGEGETQYF. Written as DNA, the CDR3 is TGCAGCGTTTCTATAGGGGAGGGAGAGACCCAGTACTTC. The rearrangement joins TRBV29-1 to TRBJ2-5; TRBD2 matches at 7 bases. The CDR3 runs to 13 residues. The V gene's germline CDR1 is SQVTM and CDR2 ANQGSEA. The J segment lost 4 bases and the V segment lost 5 bases, leaving 7 bases of the junction unmatched.

This clonotype was detected only a few times. This rearrangement joins TRBV6-1 to TRBJ2-2; no clear D. The ends were cut back, 7 bases at V and 7 bases at J, with 13 bases in the middle. From germline, CDR1 is MNHNS and CDR2 SASEGT. The CDR3 has 13 amino acids. In DNA, the CDR3 is TGTGCCAGCACATACCCTTCAGACGGGGAGCTGTTTTTT. It translates to CASTYPSDGELFF.

This clonotype came up many times. The chain uses TRBV3-1 and TRBJ1-5; 9 bases are shared with TRBD1. Germline CDR1 is LGHDT and CDR2 is YNNKEL (reference sequence). This CDR3 comprises 18 residues. V shed 1 base, J shed 6 bases, and the junction held 13 bases outside the gene matches. CDR3 sequence reads: CASSQGGFGTGSSQPQHF. The DNA of the CDR3 is TGTGCCAGCAGCCAAGGGGGTTTTGGGACAGGGTCGTCTCAGCCCCAGCATTTT.

The V and J genes are TRBV9 and TRBJ1-1; tentative D call: TRBD1 (6 bases). In germline, CDR1 is SGDLS, CDR2 YYNGEE. V gave up 0 bases and J gave up 9 bases, with 18 bases separating them. The length of the CDR3 is 15 residues. The CDR3 coding sequence is TGTGCCAGCAGCGTAGGGACACAGGGAAATGGTAAAGCTTTCTTT. Protein sequence: CASSVGTQGNGKAFF.

This clonotype was counted at least ten times. The genes are TRBV20-1 and TRBJ2-3; 7 nucleotides match TRBD1. In germline, CDR1 is DFQATT, CDR2 SNEGSKA (reference sequence). CDR3 length equals 14 residues. V shed 6 bases, J shed 1 base, and the junction held 7 bases outside the gene matches. The DNA of the CDR3 is TGCAGTGCCCTGACCGGGACAGGCACAGATACGCAGTATTTT. Its protein is CSALTGTGTDTQYF.

The CDR3 DNA follows: TGCGCCAGCAGCCCGAGAAACACAGGGTTTGAAAGTGAAAAACTGTTTTTT. As protein: CASSPRNTGFESEKLFF. V is TRBV4-3 and J is TRBJ1-4; D is perhaps TRBD1 (6 bases). Germline-derived CDR1 and CDR2 are LGHNA and YSLEER. Trimming took 4 bases from V and 7 from J, leaving 22 bases between them. The CDR3 extends over 17 amino acids.

This sequence joins TRBV28 and TRBJ1-2, with 8 bases matching TRBD1. Germline trimming cut 11 bases from V and 4 bases from J; bases unmatched to any gene: 6. Germline V gene data show CDR1 as MDHEN and CDR2 as SYDVKM. This CDR3 is built from 12 residues. DNA of the CDR3: TGTGCCGAGACAGGGGACGGCTATGGCTACACCTTC. Translated: CAETGDGYGYTF.

Only a few counts were recorded for this clonotype. The chain uses TRBV6-5 and TRBJ2-2; D possibly corresponds to TRBD2 (6 bases). Germline lookup yields CDR1 MNHEY and CDR2 SVGAGI. The CDR3 consists of 15 residues. The germline V and J ends were trimmed by 6 bases and 1 base, with 12 bases remaining between them. The CDR3 region is CASRAFGGNTGELFF. CDR3 nucleotides: TGTGCCAGCAGGGCCTTCGGGGGGAACACCGGGGAGCTGTTTTTT.

The gene calls are TRBV4-1 and TRBJ1-3, with 9 nucleotides matching TRBD1. V shed 0 bases and J 2 bases; nucleotides not matched to a gene: 5. Germline V gene data show CDR1 as MGHRA and CDR2 as YSYEKL. The CDR3 spans 17 residues. CDR3 nucleotide sequence: TGCGCCAGCAGCCAAGAATTACGGACAGGGGCTGGAAACACCATATATTTT. This encodes CASSQELRTGAGNTIYF.

This clonotype was seen more than once but under ten times. The V call is TRBV14, the J call TRBJ1-4; D is unclear. The CDR3 loop spans 14 amino acids. With 2 bases removed from V and 3 bases from J, the gap between germline ends came to 7 bases. Germline loops: CDR1 SGHDN, CDR2 FVKESK. The CDR3 DNA follows: TGTGCCAGCAGCCAAAGCAGGTCTAATGAAAAACTGTTTTTT. It specifies CASSQSRSNEKLFF.

V usage is TRBV20-1 and J usage is TRBJ1-3; D gene unclear. V gave up 1 base and J gave up 2 bases, with 9 bases separating them. This CDR3 has 14 amino acids. Germline loops: CDR1 DFQATT, CDR2 SNEGSKA (reference sequence). The CDR3 protein is CSARVSTAGNTIYF. DNA for the CDR3: TGCAGTGCTAGAGTGTCCACGGCTGGAAACACCATATATTTT.

The V call is TRBV6-4, the J call TRBJ2-3, with a weak D call TRBD2 (6 bases). Per germline, CDR1 MRHNA and CDR2 SNTAGT. Between the trimmed V and J ends, which lost 4 bases and 6 bases, there was a span of 17 bases. The CDR3 is 15 residues long. CDR3 sequence: CASSGLGRGGDTQYF. The CDR3 DNA follows: TGTGCCAGCAGTGGTCTGGGCCGAGGAGGGGATACGCAGTATTTT.

This clonotype was observed a few times. The genes are TRBV12-3 or TRBV12-4 and TRBJ1-3, with D hard to call. This CDR3 region has 13 residues. The V gene lost 5 bases and the J gene lost 4 bases, with 9 bases spanning the gap. Here the CDR3 DNA reads TGTGCCAGCAGTCCCTCAGCGGGAAACACCATATATTTT. It translates to CASSPSAGNTIYF.

This clonotype showed up just a few times. The rearrangement links TRBV18 to TRBJ2-5; the D gene is possibly TRBD2 (6 bases). CDR3 length equals 14 residues. In germline, CDR1 is KGHSH, CDR2 LQKENI. V was trimmed by 6 bases and J by 5 bases, leaving 16 bases between them. The CDR3 is CASSVTLATETQYF. The DNA for the CDR3 is TGTGCCAGCTCGGTGACTCTAGCGACCGAGACCCAGTACTTC.